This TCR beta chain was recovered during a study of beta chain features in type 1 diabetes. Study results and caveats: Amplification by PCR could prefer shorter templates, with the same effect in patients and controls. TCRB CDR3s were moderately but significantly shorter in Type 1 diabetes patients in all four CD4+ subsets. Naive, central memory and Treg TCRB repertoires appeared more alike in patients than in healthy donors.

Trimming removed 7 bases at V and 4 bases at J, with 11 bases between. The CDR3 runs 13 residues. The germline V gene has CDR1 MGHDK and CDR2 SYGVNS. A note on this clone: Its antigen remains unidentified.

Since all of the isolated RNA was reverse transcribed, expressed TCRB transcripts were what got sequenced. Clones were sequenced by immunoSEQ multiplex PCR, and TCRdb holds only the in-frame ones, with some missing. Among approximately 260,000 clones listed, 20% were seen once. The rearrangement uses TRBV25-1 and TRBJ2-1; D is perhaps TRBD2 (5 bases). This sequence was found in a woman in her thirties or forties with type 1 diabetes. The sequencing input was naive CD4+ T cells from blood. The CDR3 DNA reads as TGTGCCAGCAAGAGGGAACAATACAATGAGCAGTTCTTC. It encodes CASKREQYNEQFF.